This T cell receptor beta chain comes out of a study of cytotoxic CD8 clonotypes in ibrutinib-treated CLL. This clone was counted a single time. As yet, its antigen is unknown. Clones were read by immunoSEQ multiplex PCR, and TCRdb kept only the in-frame ones, dropping some. The sample has roughly 13,000 clones, around 48% seen once. Study-wide results and caveats: Public clonotypes were seen rarely and were contracted or stable on treatment.

The sequenced sample was PBMCs, obtained at an approximately 23-month disease-progression time point, from a patient treated with ibrutinib. This receptor was taken from a human donor with chronic lymphocytic leukemia.

The CDR3: CASSFRDSSTDTQYF. For the CDR3, the DNA is TGCGCCAGCAGCTTCCGGGACTCCAGCACAGATACGCAGTATTTT. V usage is TRBV4-1 and J usage is TRBJ2-3; TRBD2 is a possible D gene (6 bases). This CDR3 region has 15 residues. The germline V gene has CDR1 MGHRA and CDR2 YSYEKL. Trimming shortened V by 5 bases and J by 0 bases, and 12 bases separated the two germline ends.